These T cell receptor beta chains were read from a single sample in a study of cytomegalovirus exposure and HLA in healthy donors. Only in-frame clones appear in the TCRdb table, and some are missing; sequencing was by immunoSEQ multiplex PCR. The sample includes under 200,000 clones, 80% to 90% of them seen just once. Sequencing input: PBMCs. These receptors came from a woman aged 18-29 years in good health and CMV-seronegative. The CDR3 runs from the conserved cysteine through the conserved F or W. A D gene is named only where the DNA matches it firmly. Not every row has a clone size; where given, it reads once, few, many or a size class.

j_gene | d_gene | abundance | v_gene | CDR3aa | CDR3nt
TRBJ1-3 | NA | NA | TRBV5-1 | CASKQDPTRSGNTIYF | TGCGCCAGTAAACAGGACCCTACGCGCTCTGGAAACACCATATATTTT
TRBJ1-2 | NA | few | TRBV7-2 | CASSLITDRYGYTF | TGTGCCAGCAGCTTAATAACAGACCGCTATGGCTACACCTTC
TRBJ1-6 | TRBD1 | NA | TRBV2 | CASSVMTGPNSPLHF | TGTGCCAGCAGTGTTATGACAGGGCCTAATTCACCCCTCCACTTT
TRBJ2-5 | NA | few | TRBV4-1 | CASSKVGGETQYF | TGCGCCAGCTCGAAAGTGGGGGGAGAGACCCAGTACTTC
TRBJ1-5 | TRBD1 | NA | TRBV19 | CASSRLTGAMGSNQPQHF | TGTGCCAGTAGTCGTCTGACAGGGGCGATGGGTAGCAATCAGCCCCAGCATTTT
TRBJ1-5 | NA | NA | TRBV6-1 | CASRAGFNQPQHF | TGTGCCAGCAGGGCAGGATTCAATCAGCCCCAGCATTTT
TRBJ2-7 | NA | NA | TRBV5-1 | CASSGDNSYEQYF | TGCGCCAGCAGCGGTGACAACTCCTACGAGCAGTACTTC
TRBJ2-7 | TRBD1 | few | TRBV18 | CASSPFMPAPGQGYEQYF | TGTGCCAGCTCACCCTTTATGCCCGCTCCGGGACAGGGTTACGAGCAGTACTTC
TRBJ1-1 | TRBD1 | NA | TRBV2 | CASREPGQGSWNTEAFF | TGTGCCAGCAGGGAACCGGGACAGGGGAGTTGGAACACTGAAGCTTTCTTT
TRBJ1-3 | TRBD1 | NA | TRBV7-9 | CASRQGEGSGNTIYF | TGTGCCAGCCGACAGGGAGAAGGGTCTGGAAACACCATATATTTT
TRBJ2-3 | NA | NA | TRBV27 | CASSLGQGGTDTQYF | TGTGCCAGCAGTTTGGGGCAGGGTGGGACAGATACGCAGTATTTT
TRBJ2-7 | TRBD2 | NA | TRBV28 | CATAYSGTLYEQYF | TGTGCCACAGCGTATAGCGGGACTCTGTACGAGCAGTACTTC
TRBJ2-7 | NA | NA | TRBV25-1 | CASSSDRSYEQYF | TGTGCCAGCAGTAGCGACAGGAGCTACGAGCAGTACTTC
TRBJ1-6 | NA | NA | TRBV25-1 | CASSVIQGALHF | TGTGCCAGCAGTGTAATACAGGGTGCCCTCCACTTT
TRBJ2-1 | TRBD2 | NA | TRBV18 | CASSRTSGGPNEQFF | TGTGCCAGCTCAAGGACTAGCGGGGGGCCCAATGAGCAGTTCTTC